The 14 T cell receptor beta chains given below trace back to one sample, sequenced in a study of T cell responses to AZD1222 COVID-19 vaccine. Sequencing used immunoSEQ multiplex PCR; TCRdb keeps in-frame clones, though not all of them. The sample records some 120,000 clones, about 92% being singletons. Here the sequenced sample was peripheral blood, taken 28 days after the second AZD1222 dose. The receptors were gathered from an adult who received the AZD1222 COVID-19 vaccine.

V usage is TRBV28 and J usage is TRBJ1-5; a possible D gene is TRBD1 (5 bases). V lost 5 bases, J lost 4 bases, and 18 bases lay in between. This CDR3 is 16 amino acids long. Germline CDR1 is MDHEN and CDR2 is SYDVKM. The chain's CDR3 is CASSPLLGTTNQPQHF. CDR3 DNA: TGTGCCAGCAGTCCGCTCCTCGGGACCACTAATCAGCCCCAGCATTTT. The full variable domain, completed using reference TRBV28 and TRBJ1-5, is DVKVTQSSRYLVKRTGEKVFLECVQDMDHENMFWYRQDPGLGLRLIYFSYDVKMKEKGDIPEGYSVSREKKERFSLILESASTNQTSMYLCASSPLLGTTNQPQHFGDGTRLSIL.

The chain links TRBV6-2 or TRBV6-3 to TRBJ1-5; D is uncertain. The CDR3 length is 12 residues. Germline lookup yields CDR1 MNHEY and CDR2 SVGEGT. V was cut by 2 bases and J by 9 bases, with 8 bases left in between. DNA of the CDR3: TGTGCCAGCAGTTACAAGGACGCGCCCCAGCATTTT. It encodes CASSYKDAPQHF.

V gene TRBV20-1 combines with J gene TRBJ2-5; D perhaps matches TRBD2 (5 bases). The CDR3 extends over 12 amino acids. V lost 3 bases to trimming and J lost 5 bases, with 10 bases between them. Per germline, CDR1 DFQATT and CDR2 SNEGSKA (reference sequence). CDR3 nucleotides: TGCAGTGCTAGTCCGGGGATGGAGACCCAGTACTTC. Protein product: CSASPGMETQYF.

The chain has TRBV10-3 and TRBJ1-2, with 8 nucleotides matching TRBD1. The V and J ends lost 1 base and 4 bases, in that order; junction bases with no gene match: 5. The CDR3 extends over 15 amino acids. The germline gives CDR1 ENHRY, CDR2 SYGVKD. CDR3 coding DNA: TGTGCCATCAGTGAGTTCCAGGGGGCCACCTATGGCTACACCTTC. Its translation: CAISEFQGATYGYTF.

This chain uses TRBV27 with TRBJ1-5, with D maybe TRBD1 (6 bases). The CDR3 totals 13 residues. Germline CDR1 is MNHEY and CDR2 is SMNVEV (reference sequence). The germline V and J ends were trimmed by 7 bases and 7 bases, with 14 bases remaining between them. In nucleotides, the CDR3 is TGTGCCAGCACCCCCGGAGGGGGGCAGCCCCAGCATTTT. Translated: CASTPGGGQPQHF.

This clone was detected only once. The gene calls are TRBV5-6 and TRBJ2-7; D unresolved. Germline V lookup: CDR1 SGHDT, CDR2 YYEEEE. This CDR3 is built from 14 residues. The V end was cut by 0 bases, the J end by 2 bases, with 9 bases between. Here the CDR3 reads CASSLGSPPYEQYF. DNA of the CDR3: TGTGCCAGCAGCTTGGGGAGCCCCCCCTACGAGCAGTACTTC.

This clone was picked up a small number of times. The CDR3 sequence is CSVGRDKTDTQYF. The CDR3 DNA reads TGCAGCGTCGGCAGGGATAAGACAGATACGCAGTATTTT. This chain uses TRBV29-1 with TRBJ2-3; weak D call: TRBD1 (5 bases). The germline gives CDR1 SQVTM, CDR2 ANQGSEA. V lost 6 bases to trimming and J lost 3 bases, with 13 bases between them. CDR3 size: 13 residues.

The chain employs TRBV2 and TRBJ1-2; 11 bases are a match to TRBD1. V shed 6 bases and J 7 bases; nucleotides not matched to a gene: 7. CDR3 size: 14 residues. The germline CDR1 and CDR2 sequences are SNHLY and FYNNEI. The DNA for the CDR3 is TGTGCCAGCAGCGGGACAGGGGGTATTAGTGGCTACACCTTC. Its translation: CASSGTGGISGYTF.

The V and J genes are TRBV5-4 and TRBJ1-2, with D tentatively TRBD1 (6 bases). There are 15 residues in the CDR3. The germline V gene has CDR1 SGHNT and CDR2 YYREEE (reference sequence). Trimming removed 0 bases from V and 8 bases from J, with 17 bases in between. CDR3: CASSLDDRPGKGYTF. As DNA, the CDR3 is TGTGCCAGCAGCTTGGATGACAGGCCCGGAAAGGGCTACACCTTC. The variable domain in full, with the rest retrieved from reference TRBV5-4 and TRBJ1-2, is ETGVTQSPTHLIKTRGQQVTLRCSSQSGHNTVSWYQQALGQGPQFIFQYYREEENGRGNFPPRFSGLQFPNYSSELNVNALELDDSALYLCASSLDDRPGKGYTFGSGTRLTVV.

The chain combines TRBV27 with TRBJ1-1, with a tentative D call TRBD1 (5 bases). CDR3 length: 15 residues. CDR1 is MNHEY, CDR2 SMNVEV, per germline (reference sequence). V lost 1 base and J 1 base, leaving 10 bases between the germline ends. CDR3 protein: CASSLYGGGNTEAFF. CDR3 nucleotides: TGTGCCAGCAGTTTATATGGGGGAGGGAACACTGAAGCTTTCTTT.

The gene calls are TRBV21-1 and TRBJ2-7; TRBD1, the D gene given by the table, was not confirmed from the DNA. TRBV21-1 is labeled a pseudogene. CDR3 length: 16 amino acids. CDR3 sequence reads: CASSPVGDRAEYEQYF. The CDR3 DNA sequence: TGTGCCAGCAGTCCAGTCGGGGACAGGGCGGAATACGAGCAGTACTTC.

The chain is built from TRBV28 and TRBJ1-1; D gene ambiguous. The CDR3 is 12 residues long. Germline lookup yields CDR1 MDHEN and CDR2 SYDVKM. The V end was cut by 3 bases, the J end by 4 bases, with 6 bases between. The CDR3 DNA reads TGTGCCAGCAGTTTGTACAGCACTGAAGCTTTCTTT. Translated: CASSLYSTEAFF.

The gene calls are TRBV27 and TRBJ2-7; 9 bases line up with TRBD1. This CDR3 contains 12 residues. Losses at the gene ends were 9 bases for V and 6 bases for J; bases not matched to a gene: 6. Germline V gives CDR1 MNHEY, CDR2 SMNVEV (reference sequence). The CDR3 reads CASRTGVSEQYF. CDR3 nucleotide sequence: TGTGCCAGTAGGACAGGGGTAAGCGAGCAGTACTTC.

This chain uses TRBV27 with TRBJ2-7; D perhaps matches TRBD2 (7 bases). Germline loops: CDR1 MNHEY, CDR2 SMNVEV (reference sequence). The CDR3 length is 15 residues. V was clipped by 2 bases and J by 2 bases, with 13 bases between them. The CDR3 is CASSLSVGGPYEQYF. CDR3 in DNA: TGTGCCAGCAGTTTAAGCGTGGGGGGGCCCTACGAGCAGTACTTC.